This T cell receptor (beta chain) was captured by sequencing in a study of T cell responses to AZD1222 COVID-19 vaccine. Broader study findings: At baseline, seropositivity was found in only a handful of AZD1222 recipients. The donor group comprised mostly white British people and more females; the analysis possibly underestimated clonal diversity. Reportedly, nearly half of unique spike TCRs recognized epitopes outside B.1.351/B.1.1.7 mutations.

Unmatched junction bases numbered 3, after V lost 6 bases and J lost 1 base. Germline values: CDR1 KGHSH, CDR2 LQKENI. The CDR3 extends over 13 amino acids. Clones were sequenced by immunoSEQ multiplex PCR, and TCRdb holds only the in-frame ones, with some missing. Counted here are about 79,000 clones, around 82% occurring once; the ten biggest clones make up roughly a fifth. In regard to this clone: Its antigen is currently unknown.

V usage is TRBV18 and J usage is TRBJ2-7, with 7 bases that match TRBD1. This clonotype was obtained from an adult in good health. Sequenced here: peripheral blood, sampled on day 0 of AZD1222 vaccination. The CDR3 spells CASSRQGSYEQYF. The CDR3 nucleotides read TGTGCCAGCTCGCGACAGGGTTCCTACGAGCAGTACTTC.